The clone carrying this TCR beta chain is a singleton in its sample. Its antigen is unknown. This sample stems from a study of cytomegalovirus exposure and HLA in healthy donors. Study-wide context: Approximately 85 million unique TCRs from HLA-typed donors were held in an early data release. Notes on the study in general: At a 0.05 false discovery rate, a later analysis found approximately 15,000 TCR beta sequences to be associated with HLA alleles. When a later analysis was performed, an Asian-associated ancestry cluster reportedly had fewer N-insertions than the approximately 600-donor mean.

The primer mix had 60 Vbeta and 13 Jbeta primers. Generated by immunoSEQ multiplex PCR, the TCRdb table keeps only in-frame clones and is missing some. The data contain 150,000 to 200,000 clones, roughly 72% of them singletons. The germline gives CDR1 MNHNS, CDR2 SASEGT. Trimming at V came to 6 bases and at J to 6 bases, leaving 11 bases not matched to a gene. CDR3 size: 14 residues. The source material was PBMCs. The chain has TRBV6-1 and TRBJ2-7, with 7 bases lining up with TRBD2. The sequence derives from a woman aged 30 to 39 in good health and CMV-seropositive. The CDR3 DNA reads TGTGCCAGCAGAGCGGGGCAGGGAATGTTCGAGCAGTACTTC. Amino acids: CASRAGQGMFEQYF.